These 21 T cell receptor beta chains were all obtained from the same sample, sequenced in a study of cytomegalovirus exposure and HLA in healthy donors. Use of 60 Vbeta and 13 Jbeta primers characterized the PCR. Clones were sequenced by immunoSEQ multiplex PCR, and TCRdb holds only the in-frame ones, with some missing. This table holds 250,000 to 350,000 clones, around 66% found once. Sequenced input: PBMCs. Receptor source: a female donor in good health and CMV-seronegative.

The chain combines TRBV19 with TRBJ1-1; D ambiguous. This CDR3 comprises 13 residues. The germline V and J ends were trimmed by 5 bases and 0 bases, with 7 bases remaining between them. CDR1 is LNHDA, CDR2 SQIVND, per germline (reference sequence). CDR3 amino acids: CASSLQLNTEAFF. CDR3 bases: TGTGCCAGTAGTCTACAGTTGAACACTGAAGCTTTCTTT.

The rearrangement joins TRBV10-3 to TRBJ2-1; 9 nucleotides line up with TRBD2. CDR3 size: 14 residues. Per the germline V gene, CDR1 is ENHRY and CDR2 is SYGVKD. Germline trimming cut 10 bases from V and 5 bases from J; bases unmatched to any gene: 9. DNA for the CDR3: TGTGCCACTGGGCGGACTAGCGAGGACAATGAGCAGTTCTTC. It yields the protein CATGRTSEDNEQFF.

This clone showed up just a few times. This chain connects TRBV11-3 to TRBJ2-5, with D tentatively TRBD2 (5 bases). V was trimmed by 5 bases and J by 3 bases, leaving 13 bases between them. CDR3 length: 14 residues. The germline V gene encodes CDR1 SGHNT and CDR2 YENEEA. CDR3 sequence reads: CASSPPGIKETQYF. For the CDR3, the DNA is TGTGCCAGCAGCCCCCCCGGGATTAAAGAGACCCAGTACTTC.

CDR3 bases: TGTGCCAGCAAGGGCGGGTGGGACACAGATACGCAGTATTTT. This translates into CASKGGWDTDTQYF. V and J are TRBV27 and TRBJ2-3; D is possibly TRBD2 (5 bases). Germline CDR1 MNHEY, CDR2 SMNVEV (reference sequence). V was trimmed by 7 bases and J by 2 bases, leaving 13 bases between them. CDR3 length: 14 amino acids.

This clone showed up just a few times. This chain connects TRBV28 to TRBJ1-1, with a tentative D call TRBD1 (6 bases). Germline CDR1 and CDR2: MDHEN and SYDVKM. Trimming removed 2 bases from V and 3 bases from J, with 7 bases in between. The CDR3 is 13 residues long. In nucleotides, the CDR3 is TGTGCCAGCAGTTTACAGGGGTACACTGAAGCTTTCTTT. It translates to CASSLQGYTEAFF.

The rearrangement joins TRBV19 to TRBJ2-7, with TRBD1 as a possible D gene (5 bases). The length of the CDR3 is 15 residues. V lost 3 bases and J lost 3, with 15 bases in between. The germline V gene has CDR1 LNHDA and CDR2 SQIVND (reference sequence). The CDR3 protein is CASSIAQGLYYEQYF. As DNA, the CDR3 is TGTGCCAGTAGTATCGCCCAGGGTCTATACTACGAGCAGTACTTC.

The gene calls are TRBV5-8 and TRBJ2-7; 9 bases are a match to TRBD1. The J segment lost 3 bases and the V segment lost 4 bases, leaving 17 bases of the junction unmatched. The CDR3 runs 18 residues. The germline V gene encodes CDR1 SGHTS and CDR2 YDEGEE. CDR3 sequence: CASSRRRPGQGFGYEQYF. DNA of the CDR3: TGTGCCAGCAGCAGACGAAGACCGGGACAGGGATTCGGCTACGAGCAGTACTTC.

The chain has TRBV11-3 and TRBJ2-1; 8 bases match TRBD1. Trimming took 4 bases from V and 7 from J; bases not matched to a gene: 12. The CDR3 loop spans 16 amino acids. Germline values: CDR1 SGHNT, CDR2 YENEEA. This CDR3 reads CASSSHRQGYGNEQFF. The CDR3 nucleotides read TGTGCCAGCAGCTCCCACCGACAGGGGTATGGGAATGAGCAGTTCTTC.

In this sample, this clone turned up a few times. V usage is TRBV5-1 and J usage is TRBJ2-7; 8 bases match TRBD1. There are 14 residues in the CDR3. J was trimmed by 2 bases and V by 5 bases; bases with no gene match: 6. Germline CDR1 and CDR2: SGHRS and YFSETQ. The CDR3 loop reads CASRGGQGPYEQYF. Written as DNA, the CDR3 is TGCGCCAGCAGAGGAGGACAGGGACCCTACGAGCAGTACTTC.

V usage is TRBV9 and J usage is TRBJ2-3; D uncertain. The CDR3 covers 14 residues. V was trimmed by 0 bases and J by 3 bases, leaving 8 bases between them. Germline CDR1 and CDR2: SGDLS and YYNGEE. The DNA of the CDR3 is TGTGCCAGCAGCGTAGTGACACCTACAGATACGCAGTATTTT. Its protein product is CASSVVTPTDTQYF. Full variable domain (rest looked up from reference TRBV9 and TRBJ2-3): DSGVTQTPKHLITATGQRVTLRCSPRSGDLSVYWYQQSLDQGLQFLIQYYNGEERAKGNILERFSAQQFPDLHSELNLSSLELGDSALYFCASSVVTPTDTQYFGPGTRLTVL.

This sequence joins TRBV9 and TRBJ2-3; TRBD2 might be the D (5 bases). The CDR3 length is 14 residues. The germline V gene has CDR1 SGDLS and CDR2 YYNGEE. Trimming shortened V by 3 bases and J by 6 bases, and 14 bases separated the two germline ends. CDR3: CASSGTGRRDTQYF. The CDR3 DNA follows: TGTGCCAGCAGCGGGACTGGTCGTCGGGATACGCAGTATTTT.

The chain employs TRBV4-1 and TRBJ2-1, with TRBD2 identical over 7 bases. The trim removed 2 bases at V and 8 bases at J, leaving 9 bases unmatched. The CDR3 is 15 residues long. Germline CDR1 reads MGHRA; CDR2 reads YSYEKL. The CDR3 DNA reads as TGCGCCAGCAGCCAAACAACTAGCGCGAGGGATGAGCAGTTCTTC. Protein: CASSQTTSARDEQFF.

This clone has a handful of counts. The genes are TRBV25-1 and TRBJ1-1; D perhaps matches TRBD1 (5 bases). From germline, CDR1 is MGHDK and CDR2 SYGVNS. CDR3 length: 13 amino acids. V was shortened by 4 bases and J by 6 bases, with 12 bases between the two germline ends. This chain's CDR3 is CASSAGSNAEAFF. The CDR3, as DNA: TGTGCCAGCAGTGCAGGGTCCAACGCTGAAGCTTTCTTT.

The rearrangement joins TRBV6-5 to TRBJ1-5; D is possibly TRBD1 (6 bases). Germline CDR1 MNHEY, CDR2 SVGAGI. The CDR3 consists of 15 residues. Trimming removed 5 bases from V and 0 bases from J, with 11 bases in between. The CDR3 is CASSTGKYSNQPQHF. DNA for the CDR3: TGTGCCAGCAGTACAGGGAAGTATAGCAATCAGCCCCAGCATTTT.

The chain recombines TRBV11-3 with TRBJ2-7, with 11 bases fitting TRBD2. The germline gives CDR1 SGHNT, CDR2 YENEEA. V dropped 6 bases and J dropped 2; count of bases not matched to a gene: 6. This CDR3 region has 15 residues. The CDR3 sequence: CASSFLAGGTYEQYF. CDR3 sequence (DNA): TGTGCCAGCAGTTTCCTAGCGGGAGGTACCTACGAGCAGTACTTC. The whole variable domain, filled in from reference TRBV11-3 and TRBJ2-7, reads EAGVVQSPRYKIIEKKQPVAFWCNPISGHNTLYWYLQNLGQGPELLIRYENEEAVDDSQLPKDRFSAERLKGVDSTLKIQPAELGDSAVYLCASSFLAGGTYEQYFGPGTRLTVT.

The count of this clone is one. The chain's CDR3 is CASSLVVTGSSYEQYF. CDR3 bases: TGCGCCAGCAGCTTGGTAGTGACGGGAAGCTCCTACGAGCAGTACTTC. The chain carries TRBV5-1 and TRBJ2-7, with D tentatively TRBD2 (5 bases). The CDR3 totals 16 residues. The V end was cut by 0 bases, the J end by 0 bases, with 13 bases between. Germline CDR1 and CDR2: SGHRS and YFSETQ.

This clone showed up just once. The rearrangement joins TRBV18 to TRBJ2-1, with 12 bases that match TRBD2. With V trimmed by 3 bases and J by 6 bases, 3 bases remained unmatched. This CDR3 region has 15 residues. The germline CDR1 and CDR2 sequences are KGHSH and LQKENI. The CDR3: CASSPTTSGGNEQFF. The CDR3 DNA reads as TGTGCCAGCTCACCTACGACTAGCGGGGGCAATGAGCAGTTCTTC.

This chain joins TRBV10-1 and TRBJ1-1; maybe TRBD1 (6 bases). CDR1 is WNHNN, CDR2 SYGVQD, per germline (reference sequence). Trimming took off 3 bases at V and 0 bases at J, with 8 bases between the two ends. The CDR3 length is 14 residues. CDR3 loop: CASSDGQLNTEAFF. In DNA, the CDR3 is TGCGCCAGCAGTGATGGACAGCTGAACACTGAAGCTTTCTTT.

This sequence joins TRBV19 and TRBJ1-5; D perhaps matches TRBD1 (6 bases). Between the trimmed V and J ends, which lost 3 bases and 0 bases, there was a span of 12 bases. Germline CDR1 reads LNHDA; CDR2 reads SQIVND (reference sequence). The CDR3 spans 16 residues. DNA for the CDR3: TGTGCCAGTAGTATCGGTTACAGGGCTAGCAATCAGCCCCAGCATTTT. Its translation: CASSIGYRASNQPQHF.

The rearrangement links TRBV27 to TRBJ2-1, with 10 bases fitting TRBD1. Germline V gene sequence: CDR1 MNHEY, CDR2 SMNVEV (reference sequence). V lost 5 bases, J lost 15 bases, and 1 base stayed unmatched. The CDR3 spans 10 residues. The CDR3 region has the DNA TGTGCCAGCAGTCGGGACAGGGGGTTCTTC. Translating it yields CASSRDRGFF.

This rearrangement joins TRBV2 to TRBJ1-5; 7 bases agree with TRBD1. The CDR3 consists of 14 residues. J was trimmed by 9 bases and V by 4 bases; bases with no gene match: 9. Germline assignment: CDR1 SNHLY and CDR2 FYNNEI. Written as DNA, the CDR3 is TGTGCCAGCAGTGTAGAGAGGGGGCCAAGGCCCCAGCATTTT. This codes for CASSVERGPRPQHF.